This T cell receptor beta chain was profiled in a study of T-cell reconstitution after alpha-beta-depleted transplantation in children. Preparation of the TCRbeta library involved a method that used unique molecular identifiers. TCRdb re-called the PCR reads through MiXCR, storing one row per CDR3 protein. This table has about 31,000 distinct CDR3 sequences, roughly 6.7% appearing once. The sample holds many counts of this clonotype. Antigen specificity is unknown. Study conclusions and caveats: Two months or so post-transplant, alpha-beta T cells reportedly derived from several hundred expanded graft clones. Newly generated T cells supplied most T-cell counts and diversity one year post-transplant. Some patients owed their high day-60 TCRbeta diversity to surviving recipient T cells and thymic progenitors.

The CDR3 has 14 residues. V was pared by 4 bases and J by 6 bases, with 4 bases of the junction left unmatched. CDR1 is SEHNR and CDR2 is FQNEAQ in the germline V gene (reference sequence). This clonotype was obtained from a child under two years old who had a stem cell transplant for acute myeloid leukemia, so the T cells may come from the graft donor. The rearrangement uses TRBV7-9 and TRBJ1-5; TRBD1 matches at 9 bases. Source: peripheral blood, taken 60 days after TCRalphabeta/CD19-depleted stem cell transplant. CDR3 nucleotides: TGTGCCAGCAGCTCAACAGGGGGCTTTCAGCCCCAGCATTTT. Residues: CASSSTGGFQPQHF.